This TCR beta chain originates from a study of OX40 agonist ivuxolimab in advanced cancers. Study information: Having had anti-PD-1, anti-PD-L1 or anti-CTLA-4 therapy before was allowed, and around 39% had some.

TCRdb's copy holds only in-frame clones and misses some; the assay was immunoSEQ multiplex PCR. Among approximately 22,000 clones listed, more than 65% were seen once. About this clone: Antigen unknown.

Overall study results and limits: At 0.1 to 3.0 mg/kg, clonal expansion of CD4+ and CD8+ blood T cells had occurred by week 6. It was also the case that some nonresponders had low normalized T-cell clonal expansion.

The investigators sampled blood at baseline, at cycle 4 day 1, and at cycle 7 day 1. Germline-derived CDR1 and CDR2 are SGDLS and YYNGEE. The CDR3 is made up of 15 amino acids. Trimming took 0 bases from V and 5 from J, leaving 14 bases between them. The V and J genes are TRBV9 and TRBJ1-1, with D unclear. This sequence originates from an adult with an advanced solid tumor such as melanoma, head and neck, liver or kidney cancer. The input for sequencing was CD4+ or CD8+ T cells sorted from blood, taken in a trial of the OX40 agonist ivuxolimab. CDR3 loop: CASSVDGGRRTEAFF. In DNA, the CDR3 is TGTGCCAGCAGCGTAGACGGCGGGCGGCGGACTGAAGCTTTCTTT.